The 7 T cell receptor beta chains below all came from one sample that was sequenced in a study of cytomegalovirus exposure and HLA in healthy donors. Assay: immunoSEQ multiplex PCR; the TCRdb copy retains only in-frame clones and omits some. Of 59,000 or so clones in the sample, 80% to 90% were seen once. The sample taken for sequencing was PBMCs. Receptor source: a woman aged 18-35 years in good health and CMV-seronegative.

This clone was recorded once. The chain employs TRBV5-4 and TRBJ2-7; 14 bases map to TRBD2. Trimming cost V 4 bases and J 7 bases; bases outside gene matches: 7. The CDR3 has 15 residues. The germline V gene encodes CDR1 SGHNT and CDR2 YYREEE (reference sequence). CDR3 bases: TGTGCCAGCAGCGAGACTAGCGGGAGGGCCGTAGAGCAGTACTTC. It yields the protein CASSETSGRAVEQYF.

This clone was seen only once. CDR3: CASSAGQGAGELFF. For the CDR3, the DNA is TGTGCCAGCAGCGCGGGACAGGGGGCCGGGGAGCTGTTTTTT. The chain recombines TRBV11-2 with TRBJ2-2, with 11 nucleotides matching TRBD1. Unmatched junction bases numbered 2, after V lost 5 bases and J lost 6 bases. The germline gives CDR1 SGHAT, CDR2 FQNNGV. There are 14 residues in the CDR3.

This clone was seen more than once but under ten times. The chain combines TRBV10-3 with TRBJ2-7, with D possibly being TRBD2 (6 bases). Looked up from germline, CDR1 is ENHRY and CDR2 is SYGVKD. The CDR3 spans 11 residues. Trimming shortened V by 6 bases and J by 7 bases, and 10 bases separated the two germline ends. The CDR3 reads CAIRGLDEQYF. In DNA form, the CDR3 reads TGTGCCATCAGGGGACTGGATGAGCAGTACTTC.

The V gene is TRBV6-4, the J gene TRBJ2-2, with a tentative D call TRBD2 (5 bases). The CDR3 has 13 amino acids. The germline V gene encodes CDR1 MRHNA and CDR2 SNTAGT. Trimming removed 5 bases from V and 5 bases from J, with 9 bases in between. In DNA form, the CDR3 reads TGTGCCAGCAGTTACCTAGCAACCGGGGAGCTGTTTTTT. This codes for CASSYLATGELFF.

This clone was found once. The chain carries TRBV19 and TRBJ2-3; 8 bases line up with TRBD1. CDR3 size: 14 residues. V lost 1 base, J lost 6 bases, and 3 bases stayed unmatched. The germline V gene encodes CDR1 LNHDA and CDR2 SQIVND (reference sequence). The CDR3 DNA is TGTGCCAGTAGTATAGTTGCAGGGGGCGATACGCAGTATTTT. This encodes CASSIVAGGDTQYF. Full variable domain (remainder filled in from reference TRBV19 and TRBJ2-3): DGGITQSPKYLFRKEGQNVTLSCEQNLNHDAMYWYRQDPGQGLRLIYYSQIVNDFQKGDIAEGYSVSREKKESFPLTVTSAQKNPTAFYLCASSIVAGGDTQYFGPGTRLTVL.

This clone was counted once. The genes are TRBV6-4 and TRBJ1-1, with D unclear. The germline V gene encodes CDR1 MRHNA and CDR2 SNTAGT. This CDR3 is built from 12 residues. Trimming cost V 6 bases and J 7 bases, with 12 bases left between them. The CDR3 DNA follows: TGTGCCAGCAGACAAGATCCCCTTGAAGCTTTCTTT. This gives the protein CASRQDPLEAFF.

V gene TRBV5-1 combines with J gene TRBJ2-2; the D gene is possibly TRBD1 (5 bases). Per the germline V gene, CDR1 is SGHRS and CDR2 is YFSETQ. V shed 0 bases and J shed 6 bases, with 12 bases lying between them. This CDR3 is 15 amino acids long. CDR3 sequence: CASSLVGLSAGELFF. CDR3 sequence (DNA): TGCGCCAGCAGCTTGGTGGGGCTGAGCGCCGGGGAGCTGTTTTTT. Full variable domain (rest looked up from reference TRBV5-1 and TRBJ2-2): KAGVTQTPRYLIKTRGQQVTLSCSPISGHRSVSWYQQTPGQGLQFLFEYFSETQRNKGNFPGRFSGRQFSNSRSEMNVSTLELGDSALYLCASSLVGLSAGELFFGEGSRLTVL.